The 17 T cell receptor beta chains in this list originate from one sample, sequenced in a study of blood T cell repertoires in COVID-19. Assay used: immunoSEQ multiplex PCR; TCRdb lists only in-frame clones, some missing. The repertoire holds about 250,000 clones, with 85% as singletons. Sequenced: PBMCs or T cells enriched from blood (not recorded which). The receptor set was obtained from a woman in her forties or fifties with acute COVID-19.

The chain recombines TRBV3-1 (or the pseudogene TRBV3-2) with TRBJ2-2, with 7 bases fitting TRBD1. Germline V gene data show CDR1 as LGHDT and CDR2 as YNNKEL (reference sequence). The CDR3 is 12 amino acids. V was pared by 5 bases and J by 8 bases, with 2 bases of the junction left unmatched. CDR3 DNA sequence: TGTGCCAGCAGCTTGGGACAGGGGGAGCTGTTTTTT. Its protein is CASSLGQGELFF.

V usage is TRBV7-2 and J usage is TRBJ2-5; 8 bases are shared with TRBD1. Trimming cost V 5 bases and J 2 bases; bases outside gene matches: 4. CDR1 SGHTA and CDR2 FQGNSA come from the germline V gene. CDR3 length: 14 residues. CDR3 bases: TGTGCCAGCAGCCGGGACAGGTGGCAAGAGACCCAGTACTTC. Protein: CASSRDRWQETQYF. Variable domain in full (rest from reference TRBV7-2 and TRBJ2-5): GAGVSQSPSNKVTEKGKDVELRCDPISGHTALYWYRQSLGQGLEFLIYFQGNSAPDKSGLPSDRFSAERTGGSVSTLTIQRTQQEDSAVYLCASSRDRWQETQYFGPGTRLLVL.

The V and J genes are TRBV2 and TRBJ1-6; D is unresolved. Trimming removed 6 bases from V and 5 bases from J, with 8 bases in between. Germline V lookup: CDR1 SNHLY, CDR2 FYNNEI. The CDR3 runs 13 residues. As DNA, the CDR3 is TGTGCCAGCAGGGCAGACAATAATTCACCCCTCCACTTT. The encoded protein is CASRADNNSPLHF. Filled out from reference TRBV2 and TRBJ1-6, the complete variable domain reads EPEVTQTPSHQVTQMGQEVILRCVPISNHLYFYWYRQILGQKVEFLVSFYNNEISEKSEIFDDQFSVERPDGSNFTLKIRSTKLEDSAMYFCASRADNNSPLHFGNGTRLTVT.

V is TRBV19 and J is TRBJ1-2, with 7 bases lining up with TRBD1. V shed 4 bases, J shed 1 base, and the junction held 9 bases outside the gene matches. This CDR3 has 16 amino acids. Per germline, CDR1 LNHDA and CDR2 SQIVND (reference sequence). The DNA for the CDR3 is TGTGCCAGTAGTAGAGGGCCGGGACAGAGTAACTATGGCTACACCTTC. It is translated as CASSRGPGQSNYGYTF.

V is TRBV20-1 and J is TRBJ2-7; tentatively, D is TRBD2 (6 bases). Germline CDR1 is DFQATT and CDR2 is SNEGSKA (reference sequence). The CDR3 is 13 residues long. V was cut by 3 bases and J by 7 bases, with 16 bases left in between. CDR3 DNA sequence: TGCAGTGCTAGTACTAGCTCCTCGGCTGAGCAGTACTTC. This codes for CSASTSSSAEQYF.

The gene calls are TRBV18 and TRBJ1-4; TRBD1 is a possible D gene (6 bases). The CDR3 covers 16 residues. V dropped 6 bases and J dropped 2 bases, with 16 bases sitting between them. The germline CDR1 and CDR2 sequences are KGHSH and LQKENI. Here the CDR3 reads CASSQRGGDTNEKLFF. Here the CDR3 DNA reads TGTGCCAGCTCTCAGAGAGGGGGTGACACTAATGAAAAACTGTTTTTT.

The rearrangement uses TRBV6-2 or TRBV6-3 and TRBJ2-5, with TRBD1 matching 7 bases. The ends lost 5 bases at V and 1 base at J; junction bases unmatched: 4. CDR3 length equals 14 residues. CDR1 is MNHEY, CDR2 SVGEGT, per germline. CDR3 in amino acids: CASSRQGPQETQYF. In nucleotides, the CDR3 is TGTGCCAGCAGTCGACAGGGACCCCAAGAGACCCAGTACTTC.

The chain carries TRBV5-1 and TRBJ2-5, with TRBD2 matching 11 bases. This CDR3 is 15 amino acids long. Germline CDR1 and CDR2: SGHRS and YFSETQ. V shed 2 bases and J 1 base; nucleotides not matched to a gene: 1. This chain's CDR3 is CASSFTSGGQETQYF. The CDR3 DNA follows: TGCGCCAGCAGCTTCACTAGCGGGGGCCAAGAGACCCAGTACTTC.

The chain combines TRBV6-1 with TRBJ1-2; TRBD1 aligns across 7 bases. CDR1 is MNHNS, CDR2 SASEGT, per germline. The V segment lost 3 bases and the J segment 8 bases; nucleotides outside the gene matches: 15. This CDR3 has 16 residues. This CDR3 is CASSEAPTGMRKGYTF. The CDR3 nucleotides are TGTGCCAGCAGTGAGGCCCCGACAGGGATGCGAAAGGGCTACACCTTC.

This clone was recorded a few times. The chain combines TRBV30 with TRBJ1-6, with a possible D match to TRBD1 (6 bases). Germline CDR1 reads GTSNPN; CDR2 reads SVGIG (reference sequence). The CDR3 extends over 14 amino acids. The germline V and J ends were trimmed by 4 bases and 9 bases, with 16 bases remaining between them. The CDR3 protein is CAWMHRAEGSPLHF. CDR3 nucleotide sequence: TGTGCCTGGATGCACAGGGCCGAGGGTTCACCCCTCCACTTT. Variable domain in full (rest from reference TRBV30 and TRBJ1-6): SQTIHQWPATLVQPVGSPLSLECTVEGTSNPNLYWYRQAAGRGLQLLFYSVGIGQISSEVPQNLSASRPQDRQFILSSKKLLLSDSGFYLCAWMHRAEGSPLHFGNGTRLTVT.

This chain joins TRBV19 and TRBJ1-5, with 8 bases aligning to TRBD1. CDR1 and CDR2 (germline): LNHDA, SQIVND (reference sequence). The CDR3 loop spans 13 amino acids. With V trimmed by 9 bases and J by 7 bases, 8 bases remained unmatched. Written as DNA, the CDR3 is TGTGCCAGCAAAGGACAGGGTCGCCAGCCCCAGCATTTT. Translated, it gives CASKGQGRQPQHF.

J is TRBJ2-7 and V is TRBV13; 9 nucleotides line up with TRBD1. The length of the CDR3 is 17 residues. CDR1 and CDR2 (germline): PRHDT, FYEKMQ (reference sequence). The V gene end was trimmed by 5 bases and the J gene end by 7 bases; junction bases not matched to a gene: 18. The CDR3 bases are TGTGCCAGCAGCCACTCTCGGACAGGGGCGGCCTTGTGGGAGCAGTACTTC. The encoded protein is CASSHSRTGAALWEQYF.

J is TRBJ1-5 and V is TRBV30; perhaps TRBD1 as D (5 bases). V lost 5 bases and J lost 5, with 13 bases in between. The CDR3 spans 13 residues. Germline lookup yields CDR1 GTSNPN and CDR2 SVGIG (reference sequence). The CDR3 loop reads CAWGTGVDQPQHF. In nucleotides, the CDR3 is TGTGCCTGGGGTACAGGAGTGGATCAGCCCCAGCATTTT.

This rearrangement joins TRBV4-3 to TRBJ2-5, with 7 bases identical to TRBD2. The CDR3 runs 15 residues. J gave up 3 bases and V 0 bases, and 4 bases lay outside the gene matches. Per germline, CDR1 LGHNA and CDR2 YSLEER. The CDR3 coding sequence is TGCGCCAGCAGCCAAGATATGGGGAGGGAAGAGACCCAGTACTTC. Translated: CASSQDMGREETQYF.

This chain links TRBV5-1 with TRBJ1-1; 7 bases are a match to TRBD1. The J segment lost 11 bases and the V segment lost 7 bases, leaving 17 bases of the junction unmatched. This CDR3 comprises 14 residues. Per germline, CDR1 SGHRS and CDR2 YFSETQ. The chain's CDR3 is CASEPGGTAVVAFF. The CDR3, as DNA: TGCGCCAGCGAACCGGGGGGGACAGCGGTAGTGGCTTTCTTT.

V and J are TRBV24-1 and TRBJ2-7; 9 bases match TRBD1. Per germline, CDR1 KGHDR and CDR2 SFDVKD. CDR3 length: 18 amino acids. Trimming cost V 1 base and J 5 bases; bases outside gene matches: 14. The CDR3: CATSDFFVPGTGSDEQYF. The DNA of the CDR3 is TGTGCCACCAGTGATTTCTTTGTGCCCGGGACAGGGAGCGACGAGCAGTACTTC.

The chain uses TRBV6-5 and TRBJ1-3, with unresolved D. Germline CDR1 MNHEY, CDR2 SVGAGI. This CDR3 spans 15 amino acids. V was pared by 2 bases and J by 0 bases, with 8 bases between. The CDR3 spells CASSYGGNSGNTIYF. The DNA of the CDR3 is TGTGCCAGCAGTTACGGAGGGAACTCTGGAAACACCATATATTTT.